This T cell receptor (beta chain) was obtained from a study of blood T cell repertoires in COVID-19. Study information: Sites across the United States, Italy and Spain contributed samples from acute and convalescent COVID-19. T cells, B-cell-depleted T cells, or PBMCs provided the cDNA or gDNA that served as material.

The V gene lost 3 bases and the J gene lost 3 bases, with 6 bases spanning the gap. This CDR3 is built from 12 residues. Germline CDR1 is MNHNS and CDR2 is SASEGT. The authors' processing: Amplified reference gene primers provided the basis for estimating nucleated cell counts. Some clones are missing from TCRdb's copy, which holds only in-frame ones; the method was immunoSEQ multiplex PCR. The D gene and trimming were derived from the DNA, and the V and J assignments and clone size from that table. Of about 400,000 clones listed, about nine tenths were seen once; the top ten hold more than 1.4%. The specimen sequenced was peripheral blood. The V gene is TRBV6-1, the J gene TRBJ2-7; the D gene is possibly TRBD1 (5 bases). This clonotype originated in a woman aged 25 to 39 with active or convalescent COVID-19. CDR3 sequence reads: CASSEDNYEQYF. The CDR3 DNA reads TGTGCCAGCAGTGAGGACAACTACGAGCAGTACTTC.